This T cell receptor (beta chain) was documented in a study of T cell clonality in common variable immunodeficiency. Whole-study findings and limits: Reportedly, TCR beta sequences from common variable immunodeficiency showed fewer deletions and N-nucleotide insertions.

Reduced serum IgG, IgA and/or IgM plus specific antibody deficiency defined CVID. The repertoire was sequenced with immunoSEQ multiplex PCR; TCRdb's copy has only in-frame clones and lacks some. The sample has fewer than 35,000 clones, none seen only once; the top ten hold around 5.4%. V gave up 6 bases and J gave up 5 bases, with 16 bases separating them. CDR3 size: 14 residues. From germline, CDR1 is LNHDA and CDR2 SQIVND (reference sequence). About this clone itself: Its antigen is undetermined. The read terminates 3 residues before the CDR3 end, so the remaining end is supplied by the germline J gene.

Sequenced: peripheral blood mononuclear cells. The rearrangement links TRBV19 to TRBJ1-1; D might be TRBD1 (5 bases). This receptor was identified in a human donor with common variable immunodeficiency. The CDR3 bases that were read are TGTGCCAGTAGCTCCCGGGGGTTCGGGACTGAA. It is translated as CASSSRGFGTE. The whole CDR3 sequence reads CASSSRGFGTEAFF.